A selection of T cell receptor beta chains follows, all from one sample in a study of blood T cell repertoires in COVID-19. Sequenced by immunoSEQ multiplex PCR; TCRdb stores in-frame clones only, minus some. This table holds roughly 200,000 clones, approximately 83% found once. The sample taken for sequencing was PBMCs or T cells enriched from blood (not recorded which). These receptor sequences come from a middle-aged woman with acute COVID-19. CDR3s leave out the opening cysteine and the closing phenylalanine or tryptophan.

>TRBV7-2
ASSFTSGAFNEQF
>TRBV14
ASSQDLSPGNEQF
>TRBV9
ASSVASGYSYNEQF
>TRBV7-9
ASSLDRGTNYGYT
>TRBV2
ASRFANTEAF
>TRBV19
ASSTPNRVVENQPQH
>TRBV5-6
ASSQDSPAQY
>TRBV6-2/TRBV6-3
ASSPGLAGPTDTQY
>TRBV4-2
ASSPLTSGPTGELF
>TRBV7-2
ASSSQGAPYNEQF
>TRBV5-6
ASSFDRLRNTGELF
>TRBV11-3
ASSSRLAGAYNEQF
>TRBV19
ASSLGPDKDLH
>TRBV2
ASSEGPWDTQY